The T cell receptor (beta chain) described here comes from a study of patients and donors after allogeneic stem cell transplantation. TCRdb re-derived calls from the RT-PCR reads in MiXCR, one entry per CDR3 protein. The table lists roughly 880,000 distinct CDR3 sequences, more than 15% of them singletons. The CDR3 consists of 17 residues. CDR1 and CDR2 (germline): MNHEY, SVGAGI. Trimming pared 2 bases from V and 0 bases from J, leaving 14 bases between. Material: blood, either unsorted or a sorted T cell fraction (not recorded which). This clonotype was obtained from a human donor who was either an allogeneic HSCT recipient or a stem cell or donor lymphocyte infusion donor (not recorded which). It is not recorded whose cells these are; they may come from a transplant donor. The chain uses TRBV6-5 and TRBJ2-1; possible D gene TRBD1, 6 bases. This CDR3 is CASSYGWGPSSYNEQFF. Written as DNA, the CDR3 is TGTGCCAGCAGTTACGGTTGGGGGCCGAGCTCCTACAATGAGCAGTTCTTC.